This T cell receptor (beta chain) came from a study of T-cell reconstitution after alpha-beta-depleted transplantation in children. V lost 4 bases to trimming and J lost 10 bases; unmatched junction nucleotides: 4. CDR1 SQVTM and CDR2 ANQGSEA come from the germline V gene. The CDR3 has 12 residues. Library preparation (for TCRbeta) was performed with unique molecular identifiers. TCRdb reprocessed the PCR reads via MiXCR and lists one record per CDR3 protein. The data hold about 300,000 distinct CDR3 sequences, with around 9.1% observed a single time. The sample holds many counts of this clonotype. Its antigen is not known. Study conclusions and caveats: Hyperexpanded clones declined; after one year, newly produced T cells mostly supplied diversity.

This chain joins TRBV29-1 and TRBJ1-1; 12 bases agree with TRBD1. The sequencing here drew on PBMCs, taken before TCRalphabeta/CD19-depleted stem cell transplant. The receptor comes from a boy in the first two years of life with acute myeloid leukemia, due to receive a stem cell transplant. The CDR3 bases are TGCAGCGTTGCCCGGGACAGGGGGCGAGCTTTCTTT. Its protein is CSVARDRGRAFF.